This T cell receptor (beta chain) emerged from a study of cytomegalovirus exposure and HLA in healthy donors. Overall study results and limits: The classifier, whose performance was assessed in both the original and validation cohorts, reportedly diagnosed cytomegalovirus status with high specificity and sensitivity.

The assay was immunoSEQ multiplex PCR, and TCRdb's table has in-frame clones only and misses some. The sample holds about 71,000 clones, roughly 93% seen once. Comment on this clone: No antigen is known for it.

The CDR3 loop spans 19 amino acids. V was trimmed by 4 bases and J by 1 base, leaving 22 bases between them. Germline V CDR1 and CDR2: MDHEN, SYDVKM. The clonotype originates from a woman aged 18-35 years in good health and CMV-seronegative. V is TRBV28 and J is TRBJ2-2, with D perhaps TRBD2 (5 bases). Sequences were obtained from PBMCs. The CDR3 coding sequence is TGTGCCAGCAGTTCGGTACCTAGCCGCTGGAACCAGAACACCGGGGAGCTGTTTTTT. This sequence encodes CASSSVPSRWNQNTGELFF.